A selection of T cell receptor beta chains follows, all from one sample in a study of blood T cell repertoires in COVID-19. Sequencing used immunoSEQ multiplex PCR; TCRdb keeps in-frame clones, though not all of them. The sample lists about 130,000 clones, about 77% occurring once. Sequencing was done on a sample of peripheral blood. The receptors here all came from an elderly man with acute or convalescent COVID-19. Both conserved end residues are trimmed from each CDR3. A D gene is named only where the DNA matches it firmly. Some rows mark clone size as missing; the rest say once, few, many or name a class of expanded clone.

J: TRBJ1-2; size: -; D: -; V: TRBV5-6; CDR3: ASSLGAVSYGYT
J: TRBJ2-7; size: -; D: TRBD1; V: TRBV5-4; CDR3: ASSLVTGGAEQY
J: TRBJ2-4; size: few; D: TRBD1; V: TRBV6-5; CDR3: ASSRDRRAKNIQY
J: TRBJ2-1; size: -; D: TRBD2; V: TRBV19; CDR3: ASSRRTRGGGTYNEQF
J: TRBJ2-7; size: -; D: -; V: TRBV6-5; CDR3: ASGNPGYEQY
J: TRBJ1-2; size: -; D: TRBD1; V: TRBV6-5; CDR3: ASAMGQRYGYT
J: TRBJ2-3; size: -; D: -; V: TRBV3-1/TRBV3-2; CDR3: ASSQRGRSTDTQY
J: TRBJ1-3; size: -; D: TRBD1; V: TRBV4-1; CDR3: ASSLDRGGNTIY
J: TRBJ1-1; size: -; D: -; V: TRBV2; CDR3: ASSDGLRAEAF
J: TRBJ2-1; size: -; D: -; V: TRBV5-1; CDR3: ASSLDSEQF
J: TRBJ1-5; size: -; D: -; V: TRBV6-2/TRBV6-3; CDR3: ASSSPPGWSNQPQH
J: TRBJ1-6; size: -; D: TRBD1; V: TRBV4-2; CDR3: ASSQEGTGGQGPGRSPLH
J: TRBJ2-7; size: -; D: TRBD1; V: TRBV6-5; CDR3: ASSRDRSVWQY
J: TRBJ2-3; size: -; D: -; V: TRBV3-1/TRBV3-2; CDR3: ASSQGVAGTDTQY
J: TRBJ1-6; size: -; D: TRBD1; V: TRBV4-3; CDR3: ASSQERGGGSPLH
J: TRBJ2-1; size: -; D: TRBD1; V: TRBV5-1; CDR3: ASSLVTGFYNEQF
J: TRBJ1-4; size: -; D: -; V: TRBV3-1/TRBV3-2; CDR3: ASSQVGGSPTNEKLF
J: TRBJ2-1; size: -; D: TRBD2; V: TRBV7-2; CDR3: ASSFGLGFNNEQF
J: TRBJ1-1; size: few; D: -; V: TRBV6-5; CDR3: ASSYRYNPGNTEAF